A single sample gave rise to the 26 T cell receptor beta chains below, sequenced in a study of T cells after yellow fever vaccination. Using its own MiXCR run on the 5' RACE reads, TCRdb lists one record per CDR3 protein. In the table there are approximately 510,000 distinct CDR3 sequences, less than 25% of which are singletons. Here the sequenced sample was PBMCs, taken approximately 22 days after the first yellow fever vaccination. The receptors derive from a man aged 18-30 years who received the YFV17D yellow fever vaccine.

This clonotype occurred a few times. The chain employs TRBV6-5 and TRBJ2-5; either TRBD1 or TRBD2 may supply D (5 bases each). CDR3 length equals 14 residues. Germline CDR1 is MNHEY and CDR2 is SVGAGI. Trimming shortened V by 0 bases and J by 5 bases, and 10 bases separated the two germline ends. CDR3 region: CASSYSGAAETQYF. In nucleotides, the CDR3 is TGTGCCAGCAGTTACTCCGGGGCGGCGGAGACCCAGTACTTC.

V usage is TRBV7-2 and J usage is TRBJ2-5; a possible D gene is TRBD1 (5 bases). The V end lost 5 bases, the J end lost 7 bases, and 11 bases lay between the germline ends. Germline CDR1 SGHTA, CDR2 FQGNSA. There are 12 residues in the CDR3. In DNA, the CDR3 is TGTGCCAGCAGCCCAGGGATTGCGACCCAGTACTTC. It yields the protein CASSPGIATQYF.

In its sample, this clonotype was seen a few times. This chain uses TRBV3-1 with TRBJ1-4; TRBD1 matches 8 bases. Germline CDR1 reads LGHDT; CDR2 reads YNNKEL (reference sequence). Trimming cost V 4 bases and J 7 bases; bases outside gene matches: 8. The CDR3 is 15 amino acids. As DNA, the CDR3 is TGTGCCAGCAGCCCTCGGGACAGGTCGATTGAAAAACTGTTTTTT. Translated: CASSPRDRSIEKLFF.

The chain links TRBV3-1 to TRBJ2-5; the D is unclear. V was clipped by 3 bases and J by 1 base, with 6 bases between them. This CDR3 is built from 13 residues. CDR1 and CDR2 (germline): LGHDT, YNNKEL (reference sequence). CDR3 in amino acids: CASSQQIQETQYF. In DNA form, the CDR3 reads TGTGCCAGCAGCCAGCAGATCCAAGAGACCCAGTACTTC.

This clonotype appeared a few times. V gene TRBV20-1 combines with J gene TRBJ2-3; D is ambiguous. The length of the CDR3 is 11 residues. The germline CDR1 and CDR2 sequences are DFQATT and SNEGSKA (reference sequence). V was clipped by 1 base and J by 6 bases, with 5 bases between them. CDR3 DNA sequence: TGCAGTGCTAGAGTTTTGGATACGCAGTATTTT. It yields the protein CSARVLDTQYF.

The chain links TRBV19 to TRBJ1-1; maybe TRBD1 (5 bases). The CDR3 is 14 residues long. Trimming shortened V by 9 bases and J by 1 base, and 15 bases separated the two germline ends. Looked up from germline, CDR1 is LNHDA and CDR2 is SQIVND (reference sequence). The CDR3 sequence: CASRRIGGNTEAFF. In DNA form, the CDR3 reads TGTGCCAGCAGGCGGATCGGGGGGAACACTGAAGCTTTCTTT.

This chain uses TRBV20-1 with TRBJ2-5, with D possibly being TRBD1 (6 bases). The CDR3 totals 13 residues. The germline gives CDR1 DFQATT, CDR2 SNEGSKA (reference sequence). Trimming took 2 bases from V and 5 from J, leaving 12 bases between them. CDR3 protein: CSARRTEGETQYF. In DNA form, the CDR3 reads TGCAGTGCTAGACGGACAGAGGGGGAGACCCAGTACTTC.

This clonotype has a count of ten or more. The chain combines TRBV7-2 with TRBJ1-5; unclear D gene. The CDR3 totals 15 residues. Trimming shortened V by 2 bases and J by 3 bases, and 11 bases separated the two germline ends. Germline V gives CDR1 SGHTA, CDR2 FQGNSA. For the CDR3, the DNA is TGTGCCAGCAGCTTATCTGCAAGGTCCAATCAGCCCCAGCATTTT. Amino acid sequence: CASSLSARSNQPQHF.

This chain joins TRBV15 and TRBJ2-1; TRBD1 aligns across 8 bases. The germline CDR1 and CDR2 sequences are LNHNV and YYDKDF (reference sequence). This CDR3 is 14 amino acids long. V lost 5 bases, J lost 9 bases, and 9 bases stayed unmatched. CDR3 nucleotides: TGTGCCACCAGCGGATGGACAGGGAGTGGTGAGCAGTTCTTC. Amino acid sequence: CATSGWTGSGEQFF.

The rearrangement joins TRBV21-1 to TRBJ2-7. TRBV21-1 is recorded as a pseudogene. The CDR3 is 14 amino acids. For the CDR3, the DNA is TGTGCCAGCAGCAAAGTGGACAGCTCCTACGAGCAGTACGTC. Its translation: CASSKVDSSYEQYV.

The chain is built from TRBV6-2 or TRBV6-3 and TRBJ2-7; D is unresolved. Trimming shortened V by 10 bases and J by 2 bases, and 18 bases separated the two germline ends. The CDR3 is made up of 14 amino acids. The germline gives CDR1 MNHEY, CDR2 SVGEGT. CDR3 bases: TGTGCCACAGCAGCCACGAGAACCCCCTACGAGCAGTACGTC. It encodes CATAATRTPYEQYV.

This chain connects TRBV13 to TRBJ1-1; D not resolved. V was clipped by 5 bases and J by 6 bases, with 16 bases between them. There are 14 residues in the CDR3. The germline CDR1 and CDR2 sequences are PRHDT and FYEKMQ (reference sequence). The CDR3 DNA follows: TGTGCCAGCAGCCCAGGCCTTATAGGCGCTGAAGCTTTCTTT. Its protein product is CASSPGLIGAEAFF.

This clonotype was seen only a few times. The chain is built from TRBV4-3 and TRBJ2-7; a possible D gene is TRBD1 (6 bases). The CDR3 sequence is 15 residues long. Between the trimmed V and J ends, which lost 0 bases and 5 bases, there was a span of 14 bases. Germline-derived CDR1 and CDR2 are LGHNA and YSLEER. CDR3 amino acids: CASSQDYRDIHEQYF. The CDR3 coding sequence is TGCGCCAGCAGCCAAGACTACCGGGACATCCACGAGCAGTACTTC.

This clonotype was seen only a few times. V is TRBV6-5 and J is TRBJ2-2; 8 positions match TRBD2. In germline, CDR1 is MNHEY, CDR2 SVGAGI. This CDR3 has 16 amino acids. Unmatched junction bases numbered 9, after V lost 2 bases and J lost 7 bases. The CDR3 bases are TGTGCCAGCAGTTACCGGGGGGGCGCCCCGAGCGGGGAGCTGTTTTTT. Protein: CASSYRGGAPSGELFF.

The chain has TRBV29-1 and TRBJ2-7, with 8 bases aligning to TRBD1. Germline values: CDR1 SQVTM, CDR2 ANQGSEA. This CDR3 comprises 12 residues. The V segment lost 4 bases and the J segment 5 bases; nucleotides outside the gene matches: 4. Here the CDR3 reads CSVGGDRHEQYF. CDR3 DNA: TGCAGCGTTGGGGGGGACAGGCACGAGCAGTACTTC.

A word on this clonotype: The junction does not match germline at one end; this may be a read error. This chain connects TRBV20-1 to TRBJ1-5; the D gene is possibly TRBD1 (5 bases). The CDR3 has 13 residues. From germline, CDR1 is DFQATT and CDR2 SNEGSKA (reference sequence). CDR3 sequence (DNA): TGCAGTGCTAGAGACAGGGCGAATCAGCCTCAGCATTTT. This sequence encodes CSARDRANQPQHF.

This clonotype was found a few times. This chain uses TRBV20-1 with TRBJ1-5; D might be TRBD1 (5 bases). Trimming removed 8 bases at V and 0 bases at J, with 11 bases between. Germline V gene data show CDR1 as DFQATT and CDR2 as SNEGSKA (reference sequence). The CDR3 has 13 amino acids. CDR3: CSLQGNSNQPQHF. CDR3 nucleotides: TGCAGTCTCCAGGGTAATAGCAATCAGCCCCAGCATTTT.

This rearrangement joins TRBV20-1 to TRBJ2-7, with 11 bases matching TRBD2. J lost 4 bases, V lost 2 bases, and 7 bases had no gene match. This CDR3 is built from 15 residues. Germline V CDR1 and CDR2: DFQATT, SNEGSKA (reference sequence). CDR3 region: CSARSLAGDLYEQYF. The CDR3 coding sequence is TGCAGTGCTAGATCACTAGCGGGGGACCTATACGAGCAGTACTTC.

The chain has TRBV15 and TRBJ1-4; D gene uncertain. This CDR3 is built from 14 residues. V lost 5 bases and J 8 bases, leaving 15 bases between the germline ends. In germline, CDR1 is LNHNV, CDR2 YYDKDF (reference sequence). The CDR3 loop is CATSGRKGGEKLFF. CDR3 in DNA: TGTGCCACCAGCGGCAGAAAGGGTGGCGAAAAACTGTTTTTT.

This clonotype turned up a few times. V is TRBV12-3 or TRBV12-4 and J is TRBJ1-5; maybe TRBD1 (5 bases). The V and J ends lost 8 bases and 3 bases respectively, with 14 bases between them. The CDR3 length is 14 residues. The CDR3 region has the DNA TGTGCCAGCCGACCGGGACTAAACAATCAGCCCCAGCATTTT. Translation gives CASRPGLNNQPQHF.

V and J are TRBV5-8 and TRBJ1-6, with TRBD1 identical over 7 bases. Looked up from germline, CDR1 is SGHTS and CDR2 is YDEGEE. This CDR3 is 14 amino acids long. With 2 bases clipped from V and 13 bases from J, the junction kept 9 bases outside the gene matches. DNA for the CDR3: TGTGCCAGCAGCTTCCTTTACAGGGGTTCGCCCCTCCACTTT. It yields the protein CASSFLYRGSPLHF.

The chain joins TRBV29-1 to TRBJ2-1; TRBD2 is a possible D gene (6 bases). CDR1 SQVTM and CDR2 ANQGSEA come from the germline V gene. This CDR3 comprises 12 residues. Trimming took 4 bases from V and 6 from J, leaving 10 bases between them. This chain's CDR3 is CSVAPGGNEQFF. The CDR3 coding sequence is TGCAGCGTTGCCCCCGGGGGCAATGAGCAGTTCTTC.

This rearrangement joins TRBV15 to TRBJ2-5; TRBD2 might be the D (6 bases). Germline values: CDR1 LNHNV, CDR2 YYDKDF (reference sequence). The CDR3 is made up of 12 amino acids. V was clipped by 5 bases and J by 5 bases, with 9 bases between them. CDR3: CATSVEGETQYF. CDR3 nucleotides: TGTGCCACCAGCGTGGAGGGGGAGACCCAGTACTTC.

This clonotype has more than one count but fewer than ten. This sequence joins TRBV3-1 and TRBJ1-1; a weak D match, TRBD1 (5 bases). Germline CDR1 and CDR2: LGHDT and YNNKEL (reference sequence). The CDR3 loop spans 16 amino acids. Between the trimmed V and J ends, which lost 5 bases and 0 bases, there was a span of 16 bases. CDR3 sequence: CASSWGGSGMNTEAFF. The DNA for the CDR3 is TGTGCCAGCAGCTGGGGGGGATCGGGTATGAACACTGAAGCTTTCTTT.

This clonotype was detected a few times. The V gene is TRBV10-3, the J gene TRBJ1-1; D is unclear. V was trimmed by 8 bases and J by 4 bases, leaving 14 bases between them. Germline loops: CDR1 ENHRY, CDR2 SYGVKD. The CDR3 is 13 amino acids. For the CDR3, the DNA is TGTGCCATCTGGGCGGGCGCCGGCACTGAAGCTTTCTTT. This codes for CAIWAGAGTEAFF.

The chain has TRBV5-1 and TRBJ2-1; maybe TRBD2 (5 bases). V was pared by 4 bases and J by 4 bases, with 12 bases between. There are 14 residues in the CDR3. CDR1 and CDR2 (germline): SGHRS, YFSETQ. The CDR3 here is CASSLGRVYNEQFF. Here the CDR3 DNA reads TGCGCCAGCAGCCTGGGGAGAGTATACAATGAGCAGTTCTTC. Full variable domain (missing parts from reference TRBV5-1 and TRBJ2-1): KAGVTQTPRYLIKTRGQQVTLSCSPISGHRSVSWYQQTPGQGLQFLFEYFSETQRNKGNFPGRFSGRQFSNSRSEMNVSTLELGDSALYLCASSLGRVYNEQFFGPGTRLTVL.